These T cell receptor beta chains were read from a single sample in a study of T cell responses to AZD1222 COVID-19 vaccine. TCRdb's copy holds only in-frame clones and misses some; the assay was immunoSEQ multiplex PCR. The sample consists of about 140,000 clones, about 90% of them appearing once. The sequenced sample was peripheral blood, obtained 28 days after the second AZD1222 dose. The receptors here all came from an adult who received the AZD1222 COVID-19 vaccine. Each CDR3 is given with its conserved first and last residue. D genes are given only for firm matches. A clone size is listed for some rows: how often the clone was seen (once, few, many), or a class if it is expanded.

v_gene	d_gene	abundance	j_gene	CDR3aa	CDR3nt
TRBV14	TRBD2	NA	TRBJ2-3	CASSLPTSGGADTQYF	TGTGCCAGCAGCTTACCGACTAGCGGGGGAGCAGATACGCAGTATTTT
TRBV4-1	NA	NA	TRBJ1-3	CASSQTGSLSGNTIYF	TGCGCCAGCAGCCAAACCGGGAGTTTGTCTGGAAACACCATATATTTT
TRBV5-1	NA	NA	TRBJ1-2	CASSLDGRGIYGYTF	TGCGCCAGCAGCTTGGATGGGAGGGGTATCTATGGCTACACCTTC
TRBV2	TRBD2	NA	TRBJ2-7	CASKPGSGTEQYF	TGTGCCAGCAAGCCAGGTAGCGGGACGGAGCAGTACTTC
TRBV2	TRBD1	NA	TRBJ2-5	CASSGLAGGQETQYF	TGTGCCAGCAGTGGTCTAGCAGGGGGCCAAGAGACCCAGTACTTC
TRBV18	TRBD1	NA	TRBJ1-5	CASSQSSGTEINQPQHF	TGTGCCAGCTCACAATCTTCCGGGACAGAAATCAATCAGCCCCAGCATTTT
TRBV24-1	NA	once	TRBJ2-7	CATSGKSGRNLYEQYF	TGTGCCACCAGTGGCAAATCCGGACGGAATCTCTACGAGCAGTACTTC
TRBV7-9	NA	medium-sized	TRBJ2-7	CASSSPLPGRTPSYEQYF	TGTGCCAGCAGCTCCCCCCTTCCGGGACGCACTCCGAGCTACGAGCAGTACTTC
TRBV3-1/TRBV3-2	TRBD2	once	TRBJ2-3	CASSHGGAGTDTQYF	TGTGCCAGCAGCCACGGGGGGGCCGGCACAGATACGCAGTATTTT
TRBV9	TRBD1	NA	TRBJ1-3	CASSGTGHSGNTIYF	TGTGCCAGCTCCGGGACAGGCCACTCTGGAAACACCATATATTTT
TRBV19	NA	NA	TRBJ2-3	CASSIGFKDTQYF	TGTGCCAGTAGCATCGGGTTCAAGGATACGCAGTATTTT
TRBV5-4	TRBD2	NA	TRBJ2-7	CASSLGGRGGERSYEQYF	TGTGCCAGCAGCTTGGGGGGACGGGGGGGCGAACGATCCTACGAGCAGTACTTC
TRBV6-5	TRBD1	NA	TRBJ2-5	CASSSGQGARETQYF	TGTGCCAGCAGTTCGGGACAGGGGGCGAGGGAGACCCAGTACTTC
TRBV3-1/TRBV3-2	NA	once	TRBJ1-2	CASSPSKAYGYTF	TGTGCCAGCAGCCCGAGCAAGGCCTATGGCTACACCTTC
TRBV29-1	TRBD2	NA	TRBJ2-7	CSVGEGIVNEQYF	TGCAGCGTTGGGGAGGGGATTGTTAACGAGCAGTACTTC
TRBV6-5	NA	NA	TRBJ1-3	CASSYGAYSGNTIYF	TGTGCCAGCAGTTATGGGGCGTACTCTGGAAACACCATATATTTT
TRBV5-4	NA	NA	TRBJ1-2	CASSLEVDPSYDYTF	TGTGCCAGCAGCTTGGAAGTTGATCCCTCCTATGACTACACCTTC
TRBV6-5	NA	NA	TRBJ1-1	CASSPQDVGAEAFF	TGTGCCAGCAGTCCCCAAGACGTGGGGGCTGAAGCTTTCTTT
TRBV24-1	TRBD1	NA	TRBJ1-2	CATSVNRGDGYTF	TGTGCCACCAGTGTAAACAGGGGGGATGGCTACACCTTC
TRBV5-1	NA	NA	TRBJ2-7	CASSQSSYEQYF	TGCGCCAGCAGCCAGAGCTCCTACGAGCAGTACTTC
TRBV6-4	NA	NA	TRBJ1-2	CASRDYLGMTF	TGTGCCAGCAGAGATTACCTCGGAATGACCTTC
TRBV4-1	NA	NA	TRBJ2-3	CASSQPPLQARGGARSTDTQYF	TGCGCCAGCAGCCAACCACCCCTCCAGGCAAGAGGGGGAGCGAGGAGCACAGATACGCAGTATTTT
TRBV19	NA	NA	TRBJ1-5	CASSIDREGPGHF	TGTGCCAGTAGTATAGATCGGGAGGGGCCCGGGCATTTT
TRBV9	NA	NA	TRBJ1-3	CASSKDDSYYSGNTIYF	TGTGCCAGCAGCAAAGACGACAGTTACTACTCTGGAAACACCATATATTTT
TRBV7-9	TRBD2	NA	TRBJ2-7	CASSPRLAGGLVGEQYF	TGTGCCAGCAGCCCAAGACTAGCGGGGGGCTTGGTTGGCGAGCAGTACTTC
TRBV19	NA	few	TRBJ2-7	CASSISRDYEQYF	TGTGCCAGTAGTATTTCCAGGGATTACGAGCAGTACTTC
TRBV3-1/TRBV3-2	NA	NA	TRBJ1-4	CASSQDTGGGSANEKLFF	TGTGCCAGCAGCCAAGATACGGGCGGGGGCTCGGCTAATGAAAAACTGTTTTTT
TRBV30	NA	few	TRBJ1-5	CAWTLSTGDQPQHF	TGTGCCTGGACCCTGTCGACGGGGGATCAGCCCCAGCATTTT
TRBV6-5	NA	once	TRBJ1-2	CASSYSADLYGYTF	TGTGCCAGCAGTTACTCGGCAGACCTCTATGGCTACACCTTC
TRBV6-5	NA	NA	TRBJ1-5	CASSDSGGGNQPQHF	TGTGCCAGCAGTGACTCGGGAGGCGGCAATCAGCCCCAGCATTTT
TRBV4-2	TRBD2	once	TRBJ2-3	CASSPTTSGSRDTQYF	TGTGCCAGCAGCCCCACGACTAGCGGGAGTAGAGATACGCAGTATTTT
TRBV4-2	TRBD2	NA	TRBJ2-1	CASSPSLGLAGVRLSYNEQFF	TGTGCCAGCAGCCCCTCTCTCGGGCTAGCGGGAGTCCGACTCTCCTACAATGAGCAGTTCTTC
TRBV2	NA	NA	TRBJ2-7	CASSEAGQPSSYEQYF	TGTGCCAGCAGTGAGGCGGGACAGCCGAGCTCCTACGAGCAGTACTTC